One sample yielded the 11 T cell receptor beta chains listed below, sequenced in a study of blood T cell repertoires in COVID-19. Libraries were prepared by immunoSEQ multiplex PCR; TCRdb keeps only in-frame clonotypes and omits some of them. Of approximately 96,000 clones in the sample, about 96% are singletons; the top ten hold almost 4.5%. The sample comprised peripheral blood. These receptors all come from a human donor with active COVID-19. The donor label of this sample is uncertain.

In nucleotides, the CDR3 is TGTGCCAGCAGTGAAGGCGTGGATACGCAGTATTTT. This codes for CASSEGVDTQYF. This chain connects TRBV6-1 to TRBJ2-3; D is undetermined. The V gene's germline CDR1 is MNHNS and CDR2 SASEGT. V was shortened by 1 base and J by 6 bases, with 5 bases between the two germline ends. This CDR3 comprises 12 residues.

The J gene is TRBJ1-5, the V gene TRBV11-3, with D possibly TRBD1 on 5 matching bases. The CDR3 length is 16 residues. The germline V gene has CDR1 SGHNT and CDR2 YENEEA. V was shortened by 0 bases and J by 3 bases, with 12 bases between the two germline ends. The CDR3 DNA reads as TGTGCCAGCAGCTTAGATCGGGCAGGGAACAATCAGCCCCAGCATTTT. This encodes CASSLDRAGNNQPQHF.

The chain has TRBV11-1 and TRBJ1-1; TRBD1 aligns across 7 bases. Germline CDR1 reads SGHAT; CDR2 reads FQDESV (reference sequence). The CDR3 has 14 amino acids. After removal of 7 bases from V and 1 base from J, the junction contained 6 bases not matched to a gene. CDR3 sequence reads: CASTLNRGNTEAFF. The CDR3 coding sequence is TGTGCCAGCACCCTAAACAGGGGGAACACTGAAGCTTTCTTT.

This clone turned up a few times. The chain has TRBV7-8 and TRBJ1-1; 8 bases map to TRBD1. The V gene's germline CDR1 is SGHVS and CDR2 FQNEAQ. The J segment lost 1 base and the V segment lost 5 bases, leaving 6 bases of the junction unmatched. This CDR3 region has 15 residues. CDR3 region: CASSQRTGWNTEAFF. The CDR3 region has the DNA TGTGCCAGCAGCCAACGGACAGGGTGGAACACTGAAGCTTTCTTT.

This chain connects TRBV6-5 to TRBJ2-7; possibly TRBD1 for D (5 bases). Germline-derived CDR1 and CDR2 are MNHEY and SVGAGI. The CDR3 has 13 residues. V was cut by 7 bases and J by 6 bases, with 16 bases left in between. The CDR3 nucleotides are TGTGCCAGCACCCACTCAAAAGGGGTCGAGCAGTACTTC. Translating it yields CASTHSKGVEQYF.

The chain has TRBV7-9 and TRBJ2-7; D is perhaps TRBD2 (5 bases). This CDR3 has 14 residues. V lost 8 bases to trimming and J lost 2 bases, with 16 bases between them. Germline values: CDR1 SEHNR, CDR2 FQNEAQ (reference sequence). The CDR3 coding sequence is TGTGCCAGCCTAGCTGACGGCCGAGCCTACGAGCAGTACTTC. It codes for CASLADGRAYEQYF.

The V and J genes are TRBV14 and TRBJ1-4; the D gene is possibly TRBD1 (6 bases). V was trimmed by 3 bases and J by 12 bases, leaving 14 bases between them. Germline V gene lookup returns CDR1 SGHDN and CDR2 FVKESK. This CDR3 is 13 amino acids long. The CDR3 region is CASSQTPRQELFF. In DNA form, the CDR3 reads TGTGCCAGCAGCCAGACCCCCCGACAGGAACTGTTTTTT.

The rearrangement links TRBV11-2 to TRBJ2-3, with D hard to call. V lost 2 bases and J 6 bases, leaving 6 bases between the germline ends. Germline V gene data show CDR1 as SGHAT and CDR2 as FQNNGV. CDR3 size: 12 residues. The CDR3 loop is CASSLSPDTQYF. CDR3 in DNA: TGTGCCAGCAGCTTATCCCCGGATACGCAGTATTTT.

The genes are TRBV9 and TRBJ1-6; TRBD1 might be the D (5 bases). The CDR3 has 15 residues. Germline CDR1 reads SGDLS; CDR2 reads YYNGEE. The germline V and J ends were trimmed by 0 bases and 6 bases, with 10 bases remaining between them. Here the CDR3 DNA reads TGTGCCAGCAGCGTAGTGGGGGGTACTAATTCACCCCTCCACTTT. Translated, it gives CASSVVGGTNSPLHF.

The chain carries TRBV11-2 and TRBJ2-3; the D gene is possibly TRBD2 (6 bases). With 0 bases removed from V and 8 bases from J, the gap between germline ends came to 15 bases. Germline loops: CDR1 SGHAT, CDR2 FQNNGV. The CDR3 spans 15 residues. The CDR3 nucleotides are TGTGCCAGCAGCTTAGATCACACCGGGGGTGTTACGCAGTATTTT. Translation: CASSLDHTGGVTQYF.

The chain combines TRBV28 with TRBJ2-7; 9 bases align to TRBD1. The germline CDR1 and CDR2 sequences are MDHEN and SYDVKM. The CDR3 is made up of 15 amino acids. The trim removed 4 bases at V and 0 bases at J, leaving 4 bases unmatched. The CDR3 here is CASSWGTGRSYEQYF. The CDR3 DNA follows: TGTGCCAGCAGTTGGGGGACAGGGCGCTCCTACGAGCAGTACTTC.